Listed here are 18 T cell receptor beta chains from one sample, sequenced in a study of OX40 agonist ivuxolimab in advanced cancers. Assay: immunoSEQ multiplex PCR; the TCRdb copy retains only in-frame clones and omits some. The data hold 35,000 to 45,000 clones, with more than 80% observed a single time. Specimen: CD4+ or CD8+ T cells sorted from blood, collected in a trial of the OX40 agonist ivuxolimab. These receptors all stem from an adult with an advanced solid tumor such as melanoma, head and neck, liver or kidney cancer.

This chain uses TRBV7-2 with TRBJ2-5, with a possible D match to TRBD2 (7 bases). Trimming removed 5 bases at V and 2 bases at J, with 18 bases between. Germline assignment: CDR1 SGHTA and CDR2 FQGNSA. This CDR3 contains 16 residues. The CDR3 protein is CASSPLAGAFQETQYF. CDR3 coding DNA: TGTGCCAGCAGCCCACTGGCGGGGGCCTTTCAAGAGACCCAGTACTTC.

The genes are TRBV9 and TRBJ1-1; D unclear. From germline, CDR1 is SGDLS and CDR2 YYNGEE. The CDR3 length is 13 residues. The V and J ends lost 0 bases and 1 base respectively, with 4 bases between them. CDR3: CASSVARNTEAFF. The CDR3 nucleotides read TGTGCCAGCAGCGTAGCCAGGAACACTGAAGCTTTCTTT.

This clone has only a few counts. The genes are TRBV18 and TRBJ2-3, with 9 bases fitting TRBD1. Germline CDR1 and CDR2: KGHSH and LQKENI. The CDR3 runs to 14 residues. With V trimmed by 4 bases and J by 2 bases, 1 base remained unmatched. CDR3 protein: CASSRDRATDTQYF. CDR3 nucleotides: TGTGCCAGCTCACGGGACAGGGCCACAGATACGCAGTATTTT.

The V call is TRBV5-1, the J call TRBJ2-3, with D possibly matching TRBD2 (6 bases). In germline, CDR1 is SGHRS, CDR2 YFSETQ. The germline V and J ends were trimmed by 0 bases and 2 bases, with 7 bases remaining between them. The CDR3 is made up of 14 amino acids. This CDR3 reads CASSLARDTDTQYF. The CDR3 DNA follows: TGCGCCAGCAGCTTGGCGCGGGACACAGATACGCAGTATTTT.

This clone occurred a few times. This chain uses TRBV7-6 with TRBJ2-5; 7 positions agree with TRBD2. V was pared by 1 base and J by 2 bases, with 4 bases of the junction left unmatched. The CDR3 length is 15 residues. Germline V gene data show CDR1 as SGHVS and CDR2 as FNYEAQ. Written as DNA, the CDR3 is TGTGCCAGCAGCTTAGGTTGGACTAGACAAGAGACCCAGTACTTC. Protein sequence: CASSLGWTRQETQYF.

V usage is TRBV6-4 and J usage is TRBJ2-3; 9 nucleotides align to TRBD2. J lost 1 base, V lost 5 bases, and 7 bases had no gene match. Per germline, CDR1 MRHNA and CDR2 SNTAGT. The length of the CDR3 is 16 residues. The CDR3 DNA sequence: TGTGCCAGCAGTTCCTCCCCTAGCGGGGGCACAGATACGCAGTATTTT. Translated, it gives CASSSSPSGGTDTQYF.

DNA of the CDR3: TGTGCCAGCAGCTTAGCTAGGGGCGCGGGTACAAATGAGCAGTTCTTC. Residues: CASSLARGAGTNEQFF. The chain carries TRBV7-6 and TRBJ2-1, with D perhaps being TRBD1 or TRBD2 (5 bases each). CDR1 is SGHVS, CDR2 FNYEAQ, per germline. V lost 0 bases and J 7 bases, leaving 16 bases between the germline ends. This CDR3 is 16 amino acids long.

This clone was recorded a few times. The genes are TRBV5-4 and TRBJ2-3; D unresolved. Germline V gene lookup returns CDR1 SGHNT and CDR2 YYREEE (reference sequence). CDR3 length: 15 residues. Trimming removed 0 bases at V and 0 bases at J, with 8 bases between. The CDR3: CASSLEGPSTDTQYF. CDR3 DNA: TGTGCCAGCAGCTTGGAAGGGCCCAGCACAGATACGCAGTATTTT.

The chain carries TRBV6-5 and TRBJ1-6; D uncertain. The germline gives CDR1 MNHEY, CDR2 SVGAGI. The CDR3 loop spans 14 amino acids. V shed 5 bases and J shed 7 bases, with 12 bases lying between them. The CDR3 coding sequence is TGTGCCAGCAGTCCCTCGAATGGCAATTCACCCCTCCACTTT. Protein sequence: CASSPSNGNSPLHF.

The J gene is TRBJ2-7, the V gene TRBV6-5, with 8 positions matching TRBD1. The CDR3 covers 14 residues. The V segment lost 0 bases and the J segment 3 bases; nucleotides outside the gene matches: 1. Looked up from germline, CDR1 is MNHEY and CDR2 is SVGAGI. Here the CDR3 DNA reads TGTGCCAGCAGTTACTCTGGGACAGGCTACGAGCAGTACTTC. Protein sequence: CASSYSGTGYEQYF.

V is TRBV30 and J is TRBJ2-2; tentatively, D is TRBD2 (6 bases). This CDR3 has 15 amino acids. Germline CDR1 is GTSNPN and CDR2 is SVGIG (reference sequence). V was trimmed by 3 bases and J by 2 bases, leaving 13 bases between them. The CDR3 sequence: CAWRWGTLNTGELFF. CDR3 coding DNA: TGTGCCTGGAGGTGGGGGACTTTAAACACCGGGGAGCTGTTTTTT. Full variable domain (outside the CDR3, taken from reference TRBV30 and TRBJ2-2): SQTIHQWPATLVQPVGSPLSLECTVEGTSNPNLYWYRQAAGRGLQLLFYSVGIGQISSEVPQNLSASRPQDRQFILSSKKLLLSDSGFYLCAWRWGTLNTGELFFGEGSRLTVL.

The rearrangement joins TRBV4-2 to TRBJ2-1; 8 bases are shared with TRBD2. Germline V lookup: CDR1 LGHNA, CDR2 YNFKEQ. The CDR3 is 17 amino acids. The trim removed 5 bases at V and 5 bases at J, leaving 14 bases unmatched. CDR3 residues: CASSALLGGGLDNEQFF. DNA for the CDR3: TGTGCCAGCAGCGCCCTTTTAGGCGGGGGGCTCGACAATGAGCAGTTCTTC.

This clone was counted a single time. The chain links TRBV19 to TRBJ1-5; 7 bases map to TRBD1. The CDR3 consists of 16 residues. V was pared by 5 bases and J by 4 bases, with 11 bases of the junction left unmatched. CDR1 and CDR2 (germline): LNHDA, SQIVND (reference sequence). The CDR3 region has the DNA TGTGCCAGTAGTCCCCTCGGGACAGCCTTTAATCAGCCCCAGCATTTT. As protein: CASSPLGTAFNQPQHF.

This sequence joins TRBV2 and TRBJ2-2; 12 bases align to TRBD1. This CDR3 is built from 19 residues. V was clipped by 7 bases and J by 4 bases; unmatched bases: 16. The germline gives CDR1 SNHLY, CDR2 FYNNEI. DNA for the CDR3: TGTGCCAGCACCTTGAGGGGGGACAGGGGGCGCGAAAGCACCGGGGAGCTGTTTTTT. Its protein product is CASTLRGDRGRESTGELFF.

The chain is built from TRBV7-9 and TRBJ2-5; no firm D call. V lost 4 bases to trimming and J lost 7 bases, with 16 bases between them. The CDR3 runs to 14 residues. Germline assignment: CDR1 SEHNR and CDR2 FQNEAQ (reference sequence). Written as DNA, the CDR3 is TGTGCCAGCAGCTCAGACTGGGGTACTCGGACCCAGTACTTC. This codes for CASSSDWGTRTQYF. The whole variable domain, filled in from reference TRBV7-9 and TRBJ2-5, reads DTGVSQNPRHKITKRGQNVTFRCDPISEHNRLYWYRQTLGQGPEFLTYFQNEAQLEKSRLLSDRFSAERPKGSFSTLEIQRTEQGDSAMYLCASSSDWGTRTQYFGPGTRLLVL.

The chain uses TRBV5-5 and TRBJ2-1; D perhaps matches TRBD2 (6 bases). V lost 0 bases, J lost 1 base, and 8 bases lay in between. CDR1 is SGHKS and CDR2 is YYEKEE in the germline V gene (reference sequence). The CDR3 length is 15 residues. In DNA form, the CDR3 reads TGTGCCAGCAGCTTGGGCGGGGCTTCCTACAATGAGCAGTTCTTC. Translated: CASSLGGASYNEQFF. Drawing the rest from reference TRBV5-5 and TRBJ2-1, the complete variable domain is DAGVTQSPTHLIKTRGQQVTLRCSPISGHKSVSWYQQVLGQGPQFIFQYYEKEERGRGNFPDRFSARQFPNYSSELNVNALLLGDSALYLCASSLGGASYNEQFFGPGTRLTVL.

This chain connects TRBV2 to TRBJ1-1; no reliable D call. The germline CDR1 and CDR2 sequences are SNHLY and FYNNEI. This CDR3 has 14 residues. Trimming left V 6 bases short and J 2 bases short, with 13 bases between. The CDR3 region is CASSFGRANTEAFF. The CDR3 nucleotides read TGTGCCAGCAGCTTCGGACGGGCAAACACTGAAGCTTTCTTT.

The chain uses TRBV7-9 and TRBJ2-1; weak D call: TRBD2 (5 bases). The CDR3 totals 12 residues. CDR1 SEHNR and CDR2 FQNEAQ come from the germline V gene (reference sequence). The V and J ends lost 4 bases and 6 bases respectively, with 7 bases between them. CDR3 amino acids: CASSSGFNEQFF. The CDR3 coding sequence is TGTGCCAGCAGCTCGGGATTCAATGAGCAGTTCTTC.